What follows are 14 T cell receptor beta chains derived from one specimen sequenced in a study of T cell responses to AZD1222 COVID-19 vaccine. Produced via immunoSEQ multiplex PCR; TCRdb's table is partial and in-frame only. The top ten clones hold about 4.3% of a sample with roughly 120,000 clones, approximately 85% of them seen once. The source was peripheral blood, collected 28 days after the second AZD1222 dose. These receptors were taken from an adult who received the AZD1222 COVID-19 vaccine.

V gene TRBV30 combines with J gene TRBJ2-3; 11 bases align to TRBD2. CDR1 and CDR2 (germline): GTSNPN, SVGIG (reference sequence). The junction had 15 bases not matched to a gene; V was cut back by 5 bases and J by 2 bases. The CDR3 loop spans 18 amino acids. The CDR3 loop is CAWSGASGGSGTTDTQYF. CDR3 nucleotides: TGTGCCTGGTCGGGGGCTAGCGGGGGGTCCGGGACCACAGATACGCAGTATTTT.

The gene calls are TRBV10-3 and TRBJ1-6; TRBD1 matches at 7 bases. In germline, CDR1 is ENHRY, CDR2 SYGVKD. The length of the CDR3 is 16 residues. Losses at the gene ends were 10 bases for V and 2 bases for J; bases not matched to a gene: 11. CDR3 in DNA: TGTGCCACCAAAACAGGGGTGGCCGCCTATAATTCACCCCTCCACTTT. It specifies CATKTGVAAYNSPLHF.

This clone was seen only once. The genes are TRBV7-3 and TRBJ2-7, with a possible D match to TRBD1 (5 bases). V lost 5 bases to trimming and J lost 4 bases, with 12 bases between them. Germline V gene lookup returns CDR1 SGHTA and CDR2 FQGTGA. The CDR3 is 13 amino acids. The CDR3 loop reads CASSPGAGYEQYF. CDR3 bases: TGTGCCAGCAGCCCTGGGGCCGGGTACGAGCAGTACTTC.

The chain carries TRBV7-6 and TRBJ2-3; 11 bases agree with TRBD2. CDR3 length: 16 residues. Germline values: CDR1 SGHVS, CDR2 FNYEAQ. V lost 5 bases and J lost 1; bases outside the gene matches: 5. CDR3 in amino acids: CASSPLLAGGTDTQYF. CDR3 DNA sequence: TGTGCCAGCAGCCCCTTACTAGCGGGGGGCACAGATACGCAGTATTTT.

The table lists this clone with a few counts. The CDR3 nucleotides read TGTGCCTGGAGCGCCGACCCCCGCGGAAACACCATATATTTT. Amino acid sequence: CAWSADPRGNTIYF. The chain is built from TRBV30 and TRBJ1-3; D is uncertain. This CDR3 comprises 14 residues. V lost 3 bases, J lost 4 bases, and 13 bases lay in between. CDR1 GTSNPN and CDR2 SVGIG come from the germline V gene (reference sequence). Combining the CDR3 with reference TRBV30 and TRBJ1-3 gives the whole variable domain SQTIHQWPATLVQPVGSPLSLECTVEGTSNPNLYWYRQAAGRGLQLLFYSVGIGQISSEVPQNLSASRPQDRQFILSSKKLLLSDSGFYLCAWSADPRGNTIYFGEGSWLTVV.

This clone was seen once. The chain has TRBV7-9 and TRBJ1-1; D is ambiguous. The CDR3 is 14 residues long. Trimming shortened V by 2 bases and J by 4 bases, and 11 bases separated the two germline ends. Germline CDR1 reads SEHNR; CDR2 reads FQNEAQ (reference sequence). CDR3 coding DNA: TGTGCCAGCAGCTTAAGGGTGAGTTTCACTGAAGCTTTCTTT. The encoded protein is CASSLRVSFTEAFF.

V is TRBV6-2 or TRBV6-3 and J is TRBJ2-5, with D unclear. V shed 5 bases and J shed 2 bases, with 9 bases lying between them. CDR3 length: 13 residues. The germline CDR1 and CDR2 sequences are MNHEY and SVGEGT. The CDR3, as DNA: TGTGCCAGCAGTCTACGTGCGCAAGAGACCCAGTACTTC. This encodes CASSLRAQETQYF.

The chain is built from TRBV7-3 and TRBJ2-5, with D possibly being TRBD2 (6 bases). V gave up 5 bases and J gave up 5 bases, with 21 bases separating them. Germline assignment: CDR1 SGHTA and CDR2 FQGTGA. CDR3 length: 16 amino acids. CDR3 protein: CASSLNREDWWETQYF. The CDR3 coding sequence is TGTGCCAGCAGCCTCAATAGGGAGGATTGGTGGGAGACCCAGTACTTC.

This chain connects TRBV10-1 to TRBJ2-2, with D unresolved. This CDR3 has 11 amino acids. The germline V and J ends were trimmed by 8 bases and 2 bases, with 3 bases remaining between them. Germline V gene sequence: CDR1 WNHNN, CDR2 SYGVQD (reference sequence). Here the CDR3 reads CASSNTGELFF. As DNA, the CDR3 is TGCGCCAGCTCAAACACCGGGGAGCTGTTTTTT.

The chain combines TRBV11-3 with TRBJ2-2, with TRBD1 identical over 9 bases. The CDR3 is 17 amino acids. CDR1 is SGHNT and CDR2 is YENEEA in the germline V gene. J lost 7 bases, V lost 5 bases, and 14 bases had no gene match. The CDR3 nucleotides are TGTGCCAGCAGCCCTAGTCCGGGACAGGGAAGATTCGGGGAGCTGTTTTTT. The encoded protein is CASSPSPGQGRFGELFF.

V usage is TRBV30 and J usage is TRBJ2-2; D is unresolved. The V end was cut by 1 base, the J end by 6 bases, with 3 bases between. The CDR3 has 11 amino acids. The germline gives CDR1 GTSNPN, CDR2 SVGIG (reference sequence). This CDR3 reads CAWSGPGELFF. The CDR3 DNA sequence: TGTGCCTGGAGTGGTCCCGGGGAGCTGTTTTTT.

The chain carries TRBV4-1 and TRBJ1-5; TRBD1 might be the D (6 bases). This CDR3 contains 14 residues. The V and J ends lost 5 bases and 3 bases respectively, with 11 bases between them. Germline V gives CDR1 MGHRA, CDR2 YSYEKL. The CDR3 coding sequence is TGCGCCAGCAGCGGGCGGACAGTCAATCAGCCCCAGCATTTT. Translated: CASSGRTVNQPQHF.

This clone was seen just once. For the CDR3, the DNA is TGTGCCACCAGTGATTTCCTGGGCAGGAACTATGGCTACACCTTC. It yields the protein CATSDFLGRNYGYTF. The chain carries TRBV24-1 and TRBJ1-2; no reliable D call. CDR3 length: 15 residues. Germline V lookup: CDR1 KGHDR, CDR2 SFDVKD. Deletions cut 1 base from V and 2 bases from J, with 10 bases between.

The V and J genes are TRBV7-8 and TRBJ2-1, with unresolved D. The germline V gene has CDR1 SGHVS and CDR2 FQNEAQ. V lost 0 bases, J lost 4 bases, and 4 bases lay in between. The CDR3 runs to 13 residues. The CDR3 protein is CASSLALYNEQFF. CDR3 DNA sequence: TGTGCCAGCAGCTTAGCGCTTTACAATGAGCAGTTCTTC.